The 4 T cell receptor beta chains given below trace back to one sample, sequenced in a study of T cell repertoires in cytomegalovirus infection. TCRdb re-analysed the reads in MiXCR, keeping a single row per CDR3 protein. Of hundreds of thousands of distinct CDR3 sequences listed, 11% are singletons. The specimen sequenced was PBMCs. These receptor sequences come from a human donor in good health (CMV status not recorded). Some clones in this sample may be carry-over from other donors' samples.

The V and J genes are TRBV3-1 and TRBJ2-1; no definite D call. The V gene lost 6 bases and the J gene lost 5 bases, with 5 bases spanning the gap. CDR1 and CDR2 (germline): LGHDT, YNNKEL (reference sequence). The CDR3 spans 11 residues. This CDR3 reads CASRVNNEQFF. The CDR3 DNA sequence: TGTGCCAGCAGGGTTAACAATGAGCAGTTCTTC.

This clonotype was detected ten times or more. The chain recombines TRBV9 with TRBJ2-5; 13 bases map to TRBD2. The trim removed 3 bases at V and 7 bases at J, leaving 9 bases unmatched. CDR1 is SGDLS, CDR2 YYNGEE, per germline. The CDR3 extends over 16 amino acids. This chain's CDR3 is CASSAGTSGAVWTQYF. CDR3 DNA sequence: TGTGCCAGCAGCGCCGGGACTAGCGGGGCGGTTTGGACCCAGTACTTC.

The rearrangement links TRBV20-1 to TRBJ1-6; a possible D gene is TRBD1 (5 bases). The CDR3 has 14 residues. The V gene's germline CDR1 is DFQATT and CDR2 SNEGSKA (reference sequence). The V end was cut by 5 bases, the J end by 9 bases, with 17 bases between. The CDR3 sequence is CSAPPDGASSPLHF. CDR3 in DNA: TGCAGTGCTCCCCCGGACGGGGCTAGTTCACCCCTCCACTTT.

This sequence joins TRBV28 and TRBJ1-3, with 11 positions matching TRBD1. The CDR3 runs 15 residues. Germline V gives CDR1 MDHEN, CDR2 SYDVKM. The trim removed 4 bases at V and 4 bases at J, leaving 3 bases unmatched. The CDR3 DNA sequence: TGTGCCAGCAGTTCCGGGACAGGGGGAGGAAACACCATATATTTT. It translates to CASSSGTGGGNTIYF.